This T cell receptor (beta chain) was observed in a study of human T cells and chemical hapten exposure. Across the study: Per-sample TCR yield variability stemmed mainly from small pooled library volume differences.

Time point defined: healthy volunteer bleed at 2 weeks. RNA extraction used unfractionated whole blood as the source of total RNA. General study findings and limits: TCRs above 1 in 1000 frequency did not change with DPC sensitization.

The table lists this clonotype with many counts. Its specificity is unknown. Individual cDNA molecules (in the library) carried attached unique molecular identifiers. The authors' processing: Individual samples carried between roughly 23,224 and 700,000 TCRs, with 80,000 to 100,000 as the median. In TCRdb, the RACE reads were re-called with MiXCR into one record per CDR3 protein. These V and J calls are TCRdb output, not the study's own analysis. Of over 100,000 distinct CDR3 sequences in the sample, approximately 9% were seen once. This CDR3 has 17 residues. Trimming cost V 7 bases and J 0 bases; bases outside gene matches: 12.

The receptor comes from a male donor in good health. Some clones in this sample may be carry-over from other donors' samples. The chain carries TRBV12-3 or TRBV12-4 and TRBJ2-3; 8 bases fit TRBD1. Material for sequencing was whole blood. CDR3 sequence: CASTPLGTGFSTDTQYF. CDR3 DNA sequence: TGTGCCAGCACACCTCTTGGGACAGGCTTCAGCACAGATACGCAGTATTTT.